This T cell receptor beta chain was identified in a study of cytomegalovirus exposure and HLA in healthy donors. Across the whole study: An early data release held 80 million or so unique TCRs from HLA-typed donors. Study-wide results and limits: The authors reported that TCR beta sequences could predict HLA-A and HLA-B alleles. These predictions were accurate for most subjects in the first cohort. The listing of 150 or so TCR beta chains classed them as cytomegalovirus-associated. Available immune exposure information was restricted to CMV serostatus only.

In this sample, this clone turned up once. The antigen is undetermined. 60 Vbeta and 13 Jbeta primers were used in PCR. Measured with immunoSEQ multiplex PCR; TCRdb has only the in-frame clones, and not every one. This sample has 110,000 or so clones, with about 64% found just once. The sequence was collected from a man aged 18 to 30 in good health and CMV-seropositive. The sample taken for sequencing was PBMCs.

This CDR3 is CASSEPRGQETQYF. In DNA form, the CDR3 reads TGTGCCAGCAGTGAACCCAGGGGGCAGGAGACCCAGTACTTC. The rearrangement joins TRBV25-1 to TRBJ2-5; 8 nucleotides match TRBD1. V was clipped by 2 bases and J by 5 bases; unmatched bases: 4. The CDR3 is 14 amino acids. Germline V gene sequence: CDR1 MGHDK, CDR2 SYGVNS.